The rows below give T cell receptor beta chains drawn from one sample of a study of cytomegalovirus exposure and HLA in healthy donors. Some clones are missing from TCRdb's copy, which holds only in-frame ones; the method was immunoSEQ multiplex PCR. The sample lists approximately 160,000 clones, about four fifths occurring once. Sequencing was carried out using PBMCs. The receptors were sampled from a woman between 50 and 59 years old in good health and CMV-seropositive. CDR3s include the opening cysteine and the closing phenylalanine or tryptophan. A D gene is named only where the DNA matches it firmly. Some rows mark clone size as missing; the rest say once, few, many or name a class of expanded clone.

j_gene	abundance	d_gene	v_gene	CDR3aa	CDR3nt
TRBJ1-2	-	TRBD1	TRBV28	CASSLRQGMGYTF	TGTGCCAGCAGTCTGCGACAGGGGATGGGCTACACCTTC
TRBJ2-1	once	TRBD2	TRBV7-3	CASSLSGRAGSEQFF	TGTGCCAGCAGCTTAAGCGGGAGGGCCGGGAGTGAGCAGTTCTTC
TRBJ2-3	-	TRBD1	TRBV5-1	CASSSGTEGDTQYF	TGCGCCAGCAGCTCCGGGACAGAGGGGGATACGCAGTATTTT
TRBJ1-5	-	-	TRBV6-1	CASSGQGNNQPQHF	TGTGCCAGCAGCGGGCAGGGAAACAATCAGCCCCAGCATTTT
TRBJ1-5	-	-	TRBV6-1	CASSAVSGQPQHF	TGTGCCAGCAGTGCGGTCTCCGGGCAGCCCCAGCATTTT
TRBJ2-7	-	-	TRBV10-3	CAISTTSGEQYF	TGTGCCATCAGTACCACCTCAGGTGAGCAGTACTTC
TRBJ2-7	once	TRBD1	TRBV6-1	CASSKRGTGGHEQYF	TGTGCCAGCAGTAAAAGGGGGACAGGGGGACACGAGCAGTACTTC
TRBJ1-2	-	-	TRBV13	CASSLARQVWGYTF	TGTGCCAGCAGTCTCGCGCGGCAAGTCTGGGGCTACACCTTC
TRBJ1-1	-	-	TRBV7-9	CSSSFSTESTEAFF	TGTTCCAGCAGTTTTAGTACAGAGAGCACTGAAGCTTTCTTT
TRBJ2-1	once	-	TRBV7-7	CASSIGQNNEQFF	TGTGCTAGCAGCATCGGACAGAACAATGAGCAGTTCTTC
TRBJ1-1	-	-	TRBV6-5	CASSTSAGNTEAFF	TGTGCCAGCAGTACCTCAGCGGGGAACACTGAAGCTTTCTTT
TRBJ1-1	-	-	TRBV9	CATGRGVNTEAFF	TGTGCCACAGGGCGGGGGGTGAACACTGAAGCTTTCTTT
TRBJ2-7	few	-	TRBV6-5	CASSRTSGRSYEQYF	TGTGCCAGCAGTAGGACATCGGGTCGGTCTTACGAGCAGTACTTC
TRBJ1-2	-	TRBD1	TRBV7-8	CASSQRTGGDYGYTF	TGTGCCAGCAGCCAACGTACAGGGGGCGACTATGGCTACACCTTC
TRBJ2-5	-	-	TRBV7-6	CASSLGGVSTETQYF	TGTGCCAGCAGCTTAGGTGGTGTTTCTACAGAGACCCAGTACTTC
TRBJ1-4	-	TRBD1	TRBV19	CASMRDSREKLFF	TGTGCCAGTATGAGGGACAGTCGGGAAAAACTGTTTTTT
TRBJ1-1	few	-	TRBV5-1	CASSLQPVNTEAFF	TGCGCCAGCAGCTTACAACCCGTGAACACTGAAGCTTTCTTT
TRBJ2-7	-	TRBD1	TRBV30	CAWSMDRGYEQYF	TGTGCCTGGAGTATGGACAGGGGCTACGAGCAGTACTTC
TRBJ1-2	once	TRBD1	TRBV2	CASSENRDSQFYGYTF	TGTGCCAGCAGTGAAAACCGGGACAGCCAATTCTATGGCTACACCTTC
TRBJ2-1	once	TRBD2	TRBV7-2	CASSLAGLAGDEQFF	TGTGCCAGCAGCTTAGCGGGACTAGCGGGGGATGAGCAGTTCTTC
TRBJ2-3	-	TRBD2	TRBV5-5	CASSLYAGLAGAASTDTQYF	TGTGCCAGCAGCTTATACGCGGGACTAGCGGGGGCCGCTAGCACAGATACGCAGTATTTT
TRBJ1-3	-	TRBD1	TRBV28	CASSTGGGISSGNTIYF	TGTGCCAGCAGCACAGGGGGGGGGATAAGCTCTGGAAACACCATATATTTT
TRBJ1-2	-	TRBD1	TRBV10-3	CAISEGDRLYGYTF	TGTGCCATCAGTGAAGGGGACAGGCTCTATGGCTACACCTTC
TRBJ1-1	-	-	TRBV11-2	CASSLDPTVTEAFF	TGTGCCAGCAGCTTAGATCCGACAGTCACTGAAGCTTTCTTT
TRBJ2-6	-	-	TRBV7-3	CASSSGLLGANVLTF	TGTGCCAGCAGCTCGGGACTTCTAGGGGCCAACGTCCTGACTTTC
TRBJ2-1	-	TRBD2	TRBV5-6	CASSLTSADEQFF	TGTGCCAGCAGCTTGACTAGCGCCGATGAGCAGTTCTTC
TRBJ2-1	once	-	TRBV19	CASSIDPDEQFF	TGTGCCAGTAGTATAGATCCCGATGAGCAGTTCTTC
TRBJ1-6	-	-	TRBV11-1	CASSLASVSPLHF	TGTGCCAGCAGCTTAGCCTCAGTTTCACCCCTCCACTTT
TRBJ2-2	-	-	TRBV4-3	CASSQDPQGRTGELFF	TGCGCCAGCAGCCAAGATCCCCAGGGTCGCACCGGGGAGCTGTTTTTT
TRBJ2-1	-	-	TRBV18	CASSPQGTEWQFF	TGTGCCAGCTCACCTCAGGGGACGGAATGGCAGTTCTTC
TRBJ2-1	-	TRBD2	TRBV27	CASSLNRIWTSGGASRQFF	TGTGCCAGCAGTTTAAACCGTATATGGACTAGCGGGGGGGCGAGTAGGCAGTTCTTC
TRBJ2-7	-	-	TRBV7-2	CASSLASTGKHYEQYF	TGTGCCAGCAGCTTAGCCTCGACAGGCAAGCACTACGAGCAGTACTTC
TRBJ1-2	-	TRBD1	TRBV5-1	CASSSRQGDNNYGYTF	TGCGCCAGCAGCTCGCGACAGGGGGATAATAACTATGGCTACACCTTC
TRBJ2-6	-	TRBD1	TRBV5-4	CASSRDSRPSGANVLTF	TGTGCCAGCAGCAGGGACAGTAGGCCCTCTGGGGCCAACGTCCTGACTTTC
TRBJ1-4	-	TRBD1	TRBV9	CASSKTGVGEKLFF	TGTGCCAGCAGCAAGACAGGGGTCGGCGAAAAACTGTTTTTT
TRBJ2-5	-	TRBD1	TRBV28	CASSSASGGVWQETQYF	TGTGCCAGCAGTTCAGCCTCAGGGGGAGTTTGGCAAGAGACCCAGTACTTC
TRBJ1-6	-	-	TRBV7-9	CSSSSPRQGLGDNSPLHF	TGTTCCAGCAGCAGCCCCAGGCAGGGGTTGGGGGATAATTCACCCCTCCACTTT
TRBJ2-7	-	-	TRBV7-8	CASSLDPGAYEQYF	TGTGCCAGCAGCTTAGATCCGGGGGCCTACGAGCAGTACTTC
TRBJ2-7	-	-	TRBV5-1	CASYTSSYEQYF	TGCGCCAGCTACACATCCTCCTACGAGCAGTACTTC
TRBJ2-3	-	-	TRBV28	CASSLRGVGTDTQYF	TGTGCCAGCAGCTTAAGGGGTGTGGGCACAGATACGCAGTATTTT
TRBJ2-5	once	-	TRBV5-4	CASRPKPGHRKTQYF	TGTGCCAGCAGGCCTAAACCGGGACATCGAAAGACCCAGTACTTC
TRBJ2-1	few	TRBD2	TRBV11-2	CASSRGTSGYNEQFF	TGTGCCAGCAGCCGAGGGACTAGCGGGTACAATGAGCAGTTCTTC
TRBJ1-6	-	-	TRBV27	CASSLSWAGVPNSPLHF	TGTGCCAGCAGTTTATCGTGGGCAGGGGTCCCTAATTCACCCCTCCACTTT
TRBJ2-5	-	TRBD1	TRBV14	CASSVPGQGVETQYF	TGTGCCAGCAGCGTTCCGGGACAGGGAGTAGAGACCCAGTACTTC
TRBJ2-1	-	TRBD2	TRBV28	CASSLAGRSYNEQFF	TGTGCCAGCAGTCTAGCGGGTAGGTCCTACAATGAGCAGTTCTTC
TRBJ2-1	-	-	TRBV7-3	CASSSVEGKQFF	TGTGCCAGCAGCTCCGTGGAGGGAAAGCAGTTCTTC
TRBJ2-2	-	-	TRBV28	CASSGPLGSNTGELFF	TGTGCCAGCAGTGGGCCCCTGGGCTCTAACACCGGGGAGCTGTTTTTT
TRBJ2-7	-	TRBD2	TRBV7-9	CASSSLAGGRYYEQYF	TGTGCCAGCAGCTCACTAGCGGGAGGGCGGTACTACGAGCAGTACTTC
TRBJ1-2	-	-	TRBV7-6	CASSLVAGEHPTNYGYTF	TGTGCCAGCAGCTTAGTGGCTGGTGAACACCCAACTAACTATGGCTACACCTTC
TRBJ2-2	few	-	TRBV7-3	CASSPVPGELFF	TGTGCCAGCAGTCCTGTTCCCGGGGAGCTGTTTTTT
TRBJ2-2	-	-	TRBV7-2	CASSLAGIASGNTGELFF	TGTGCCAGCAGCTTAGCGGGCATAGCGTCAGGGAACACCGGGGAGCTGTTTTTT
TRBJ2-1	-	-	TRBV28	CASSLRGKQFF	TGTGCCAGCAGTTTAAGAGGGAAGCAGTTCTTC
TRBJ2-7	few	TRBD2	TRBV28	CASSSRKGRAATYEQYF	TGTGCCAGCAGCTCACGTAAAGGGAGGGCAGCCACCTACGAGCAGTACTTC
TRBJ2-1	-	-	TRBV6-6	CASSYSGRNEQFF	TGTGCCAGCAGTTACTCGGGGCGCAATGAGCAGTTCTTC
TRBJ1-1	few	-	TRBV6-5	CASRVRAGTEAFF	TGTGCCAGCAGGGTCAGGGCGGGGACTGAAGCTTTCTTT
TRBJ2-2	-	-	TRBV5-4	CASSPPGTFSSANTGELFF	TGTGCCAGCAGCCCCCCCGGGACTTTTTCCTCCGCGAACACCGGGGAGCTGTTTTTT
TRBJ2-6	-	-	TRBV7-2	CASSLRTLSGANVLTF	TGTGCCAGCAGCTTGCGTACCCTCTCTGGGGCCAACGTCCTGACTTTC
TRBJ1-2	-	-	TRBV28	CASSSSDSLYGYTF	TGTGCCAGCAGTAGCTCGGACAGCCTATATGGCTACACCTTC
TRBJ1-5	-	-	TRBV30	CAWSVRGSSNQPQHF	TGTGCCTGGAGTGTACGCGGGAGCAGCAATCAGCCCCAGCATTTT